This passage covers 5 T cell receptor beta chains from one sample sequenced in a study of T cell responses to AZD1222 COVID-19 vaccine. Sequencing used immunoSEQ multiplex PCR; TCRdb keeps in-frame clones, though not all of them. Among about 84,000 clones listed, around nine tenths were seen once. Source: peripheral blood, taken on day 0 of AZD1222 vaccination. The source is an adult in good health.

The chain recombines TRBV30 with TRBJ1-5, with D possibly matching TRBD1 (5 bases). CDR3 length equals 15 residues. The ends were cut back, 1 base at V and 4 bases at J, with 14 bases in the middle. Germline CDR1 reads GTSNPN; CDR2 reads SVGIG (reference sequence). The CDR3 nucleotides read TGTGCCTGGAGTGAAGGTGGGGCAGAGAATCAGCCCCAGCATTTT. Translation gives CAWSEGGAENQPQHF.

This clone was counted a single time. This CDR3 is CASSDSGATNEKLFF. DNA of the CDR3: TGTGCCAGCAGTGACTCAGGGGCAACTAATGAAAAACTGTTTTTT. The chain joins TRBV28 to TRBJ1-4; perhaps TRBD1 as D (6 bases). Per the germline V gene, CDR1 is MDHEN and CDR2 is SYDVKM. This CDR3 has 15 residues. The V and J ends lost 5 bases and 0 bases respectively, with 10 bases between them.

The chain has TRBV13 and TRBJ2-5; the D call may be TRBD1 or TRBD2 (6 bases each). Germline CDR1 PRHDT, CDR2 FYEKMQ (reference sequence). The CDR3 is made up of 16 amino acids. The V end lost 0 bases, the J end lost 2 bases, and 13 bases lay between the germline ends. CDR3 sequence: CASSLGGRRGQETQYF. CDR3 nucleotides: TGTGCCAGCAGCTTAGGGGGCCGGAGGGGGCAAGAGACCCAGTACTTC.

The CDR3 region is CASRSGASNTEAFF. CDR3 bases: TGCGCCAGCCGCAGCGGGGCATCGAACACTGAAGCTTTCTTT. The chain links TRBV10-1 to TRBJ1-1; D perhaps matches TRBD1 (5 bases). Per the germline V gene, CDR1 is WNHNN and CDR2 is SYGVQD (reference sequence). The CDR3 is 14 amino acids. The germline V and J ends were trimmed by 8 bases and 1 base, with 14 bases remaining between them.

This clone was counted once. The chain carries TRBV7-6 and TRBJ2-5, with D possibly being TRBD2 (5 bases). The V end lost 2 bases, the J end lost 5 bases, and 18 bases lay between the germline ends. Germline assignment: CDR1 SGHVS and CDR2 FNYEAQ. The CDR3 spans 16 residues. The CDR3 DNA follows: TGTGCCAGCAGCTTAAATACGGCCGTCCCGGGGGAGACCCAGTACTTC. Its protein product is CASSLNTAVPGETQYF.